Each of the 27 T cell receptor beta chains below was sequenced from the same sample in a study of T-cell memory formation after mild COVID-19. TCRdb re-derived calls from the 5' RACE reads in MiXCR, one entry per CDR3 protein. This repertoire shows roughly 350,000 distinct CDR3 sequences, 12% to 15% found once; its top ten account for about a fifth. Sample: PBMCs or a T cell subset sorted from them (not recorded which). All receptors derive from a young man who had mild COVID-19 (a few samples of this study predate the infection). Cell type and time point are not known.

This clonotype was seen more than once but under ten times. The CDR3, as DNA: TGTGCCAGCCTACGAGGGACGGGTGAAAAACTGTTTTTT. Translated: CASLRGTGEKLFF. The V gene is TRBV12-3 or TRBV12-4, the J gene TRBJ1-4, with D maybe TRBD1 (5 bases). The V end was cut by 8 bases, the J end by 7 bases, with 14 bases between. This CDR3 is 13 amino acids long.

V usage is TRBV19 and J usage is TRBJ1-5; the D gene is possibly TRBD1 (6 bases). The CDR3 sequence is 14 residues long. V was shortened by 3 bases and J by 4 bases, with 10 bases between the two germline ends. CDR1 is LNHDA and CDR2 is SQIVND in the germline V gene (reference sequence). The CDR3 region is CASSIGGANQPQHF. The CDR3, as DNA: TGTGCCAGTAGTATTGGGGGGGCAAATCAGCCCCAGCATTTT.

This clonotype was recorded at least ten times. The genes are TRBV7-2 and TRBJ1-2; D remains ambiguous. This CDR3 is 12 amino acids long. The V and J ends lost 4 bases and 8 bases respectively, with 11 bases between them. In germline, CDR1 is SGHTA, CDR2 FQGNSA. CDR3 coding DNA: TGTGCCAGCAGCTCGTACGAGCGAGGCTACACCTTC. Translated, it gives CASSSYERGYTF.

This chain links TRBV4-1 with TRBJ2-3, with a tentative D call TRBD1 (6 bases). CDR1 and CDR2 from the germline V gene are MGHRA and YSYEKL. The CDR3 has 19 residues. Trimming removed 3 bases from V and 2 bases from J, with 24 bases in between. The CDR3 is CASSHAAPQGQGPTDTQYF. DNA for the CDR3: TGCGCCAGCAGCCACGCAGCCCCCCAGGGACAAGGACCCACAGATACGCAGTATTTT.

The chain carries TRBV20-1 and TRBJ2-7, with D hard to call. Trimming took 8 bases from V and 3 from J, leaving 17 bases between them. In germline, CDR1 is DFQATT, CDR2 SNEGSKA (reference sequence). The CDR3 is 13 amino acids. CDR3 in DNA: TGCAGTCTTAGGGCCCCCTACCTCTACGAGCAGTACTTC. Encoded protein: CSLRAPYLYEQYF.

The chain carries TRBV12-5 and TRBJ2-7; D remains ambiguous. Between the trimmed V and J ends, which lost 2 bases and 2 bases, there was a span of 7 bases. This CDR3 spans 13 amino acids. The germline gives CDR1 LGHNT, CDR2 FRNRAP. As DNA, the CDR3 is TGTGCTAGTGGTTTGTCGAGACCCTACGAGCAGTACTTC. Its translation is CASGLSRPYEQYF.

This clonotype was found a few times. This rearrangement joins TRBV5-1 to TRBJ2-3, with TRBD1 identical over 7 bases. This CDR3 contains 16 residues. The germline gives CDR1 SGHRS, CDR2 YFSETQ. The V segment lost 0 bases and the J segment 6 bases; nucleotides outside the gene matches: 10. This CDR3 is CASSLVPDRVTDTQYF. CDR3 sequence (DNA): TGCGCCAGCAGCTTGGTCCCCGACAGGGTGACGGATACGCAGTATTTT.

This clonotype was seen a handful of times. The rearrangement links TRBV20-1 to TRBJ2-3; D gene ambiguous. Germline V gene data show CDR1 as DFQATT and CDR2 as SNEGSKA (reference sequence). CDR3 size: 11 residues. Between the trimmed V and J ends, which lost 4 bases and 5 bases, there was a span of 7 bases. The CDR3 region is CSANLVDTQYF. CDR3 sequence (DNA): TGCAGTGCTAACCTAGTAGATACGCAGTATTTT.

CDR3 bases: TGTGCCAGCAGCTTAGCGCTGGGGTCGAACACCGGGGAGCTGTTTTTT. Translated: CASSLALGSNTGELFF. V is TRBV7-7 and J is TRBJ2-2; no reliable D call. CDR1 is SSHAT, CDR2 FNYEAQ, per germline (reference sequence). The CDR3 consists of 16 residues. Trimming shortened V by 0 bases and J by 0 bases, and 8 bases separated the two germline ends. Complete variable domain (other parts from reference TRBV7-7 and TRBJ2-2): GAGVSQSPRYKVTKRGQDVTLRCDPISSHATLYWYQQALGQGPEFLTYFNYEAQPDKSGLPSDRFSAERPEGSISTLTIQRTEQRDSAMYRCASSLALGSNTGELFFGEGSRLTVL.

This clonotype was observed at least ten times. The rearrangement links TRBV12-3 or TRBV12-4 to TRBJ2-1; 11 bases are a match to TRBD2. The CDR3 contains 15 residues. V lost 2 bases and J lost 6; bases outside the gene matches: 3. CDR3 region: CASSLIAGGRNEQFF. CDR3 bases: TGTGCCAGCAGTTTAATAGCGGGGGGGCGCAATGAGCAGTTCTTC.

This clonotype was seen repeatedly, ten times or more. The V call is TRBV4-3, the J call TRBJ2-3, with 8 bases identical to TRBD2. Trimming at V came to 0 bases and at J to 7 bases, leaving 15 bases not matched to a gene. CDR1 is LGHNA and CDR2 is YSLEER in the germline V gene. The CDR3 covers 18 residues. CDR3 coding DNA: TGCGCCAGCAGCCAAGAATGGGAAGCGGGGGCGCATCCAAATACGCAGTATTTT. Protein product: CASSQEWEAGAHPNTQYF.

This clonotype was recorded many times. The chain joins TRBV4-2 to TRBJ2-3; perhaps TRBD2 as D (5 bases). Trimming took 0 bases from V and 1 from J, leaving 8 bases between them. Germline values: CDR1 LGHNA, CDR2 YNFKEQ. The CDR3 has 15 amino acids. The CDR3 nucleotides are TGTGCCAGCAGCCAAGATCCCGGGGGCACAGATACGCAGTATTTT. It translates to CASSQDPGGTDTQYF.

The CDR3 bases are TGTGCCAGCAGCGGACAGGGGGCGAACCCCCAGCATTTT. Translating gives CASSGQGANPQHF. V is TRBV7-9 and J is TRBJ1-5, with TRBD1 matching 11 bases. Germline lookup yields CDR1 SEHNR and CDR2 FQNEAQ (reference sequence). The V gene end was trimmed by 5 bases and the J gene end by 10 bases; junction bases not matched to a gene: 4. CDR3 size: 13 residues. The complete variable domain, with remaining parts taken from reference TRBV7-9 and TRBJ1-5, reads DTGVSQNPRHKITKRGQNVTFRCDPISEHNRLYWYRQTLGQGPEFLTYFQNEAQLEKSRLLSDRFSAERPKGSFSTLEIQRTEQGDSAMYLCASSGQGANPQHFGDGTRLSIL.

This clonotype has at least ten counts. The V gene is TRBV20-1, the J gene TRBJ2-1; D remains ambiguous. The CDR3 totals 15 residues. Trimming pared 1 base from V and 2 bases from J, leaving 12 bases between. Germline V gene lookup returns CDR1 DFQATT and CDR2 SNEGSKA (reference sequence). CDR3 sequence reads: CSARGSRQAYNEQFF. The CDR3 DNA is TGCAGTGCTAGAGGGTCTCGGCAGGCCTACAATGAGCAGTTCTTC.

This clonotype was counted a few times. This sequence joins TRBV20-1 and TRBJ2-7, with D maybe TRBD2 (6 bases). Germline V gene sequence: CDR1 DFQATT, CDR2 SNEGSKA (reference sequence). With 0 bases removed from V and 1 base from J, the gap between germline ends came to 10 bases. The CDR3 totals 14 residues. The CDR3 region is CSARDPRGSYEQYF. The CDR3 DNA sequence: TGCAGTGCTAGAGATCCGCGGGGTTCCTACGAGCAGTACTTC.

The CDR3 DNA reads TGTGCCTCAGCCCCCCCGGGACTCTATGGCTACACCTTC. Translation gives CASAPPGLYGYTF. The chain recombines TRBV10-3 with TRBJ1-2; D possibly corresponds to TRBD1 (5 bases). This CDR3 comprises 13 residues. The germline CDR1 and CDR2 sequences are ENHRY and SYGVKD. Trimming pared 11 bases from V and 4 bases from J, leaving 17 bases between.

This clonotype has a count of ten or more. V is TRBV7-6 and J is TRBJ2-7; D unresolved. Trimming stripped 2 bases from V and 6 bases from J, with 11 bases between. The CDR3 extends over 13 amino acids. Per germline, CDR1 SGHVS and CDR2 FNYEAQ. CDR3 DNA sequence: TGTGCCAGCAGCTTATCGTCCGGTTCCGAGCAGTACTTC. Translated: CASSLSSGSEQYF.

This clonotype was picked up a small number of times. This chain connects TRBV5-5 to TRBJ1-5; no clear D gene. CDR1 and CDR2 from the germline V gene are SGHKS and YYEKEE (reference sequence). The CDR3 runs 15 residues. Trimming shortened V by 2 bases and J by 0 bases, and 9 bases separated the two germline ends. This CDR3 reads CASSFSSNSNQPQHF. The DNA for the CDR3 is TGTGCCAGCAGCTTTTCCAGCAATAGCAATCAGCCCCAGCATTTT.

Here the CDR3 reads CAISESARTNEKLFF. The DNA of the CDR3 is TGTGCCATCAGTGAGTCGGCCAGAACAAATGAAAAACTGTTTTTT. The chain couples TRBV10-3 to TRBJ1-4; D remains ambiguous. Trimming shortened V by 0 bases and J by 5 bases, and 10 bases separated the two germline ends. The CDR3 has 15 amino acids. Germline CDR1 and CDR2: ENHRY and SYGVKD.

The gene calls are TRBV25-1 and TRBJ2-1, with D perhaps TRBD2 (5 bases). The V and J ends lost 4 bases and 15 bases respectively, with 28 bases between them. The CDR3 is made up of 16 amino acids. Germline V gene lookup returns CDR1 MGHDK and CDR2 SYGVNS. As DNA, the CDR3 is TGTGCCAGCAGTGCCATCCAAGCCGGAGGATCGCCTGCCTGGTTCTTC. Its translation: CASSAIQAGGSPAWFF. The variable domain in full, with the rest retrieved from reference TRBV25-1 and TRBJ2-1, is EADIYQTPRYLVIGTGKKITLECSQTMGHDKMYWYQQDPGMELHLIHYSYGVNSTEKGDLSSESTVSRIRTEHFPLTLESARPSHTSQYLCASSAIQAGGSPAWFFGPGTRLTVL.

The chain links TRBV24-1 to TRBJ2-2; D possibly uses TRBD1 or TRBD2 (5 bases each). In germline, CDR1 is KGHDR, CDR2 SFDVKD. V was trimmed by 6 bases and J by 6 bases, leaving 19 bases between them. This CDR3 contains 16 residues. This CDR3 is CATSSSGAASAGELFF. The CDR3 region has the DNA TGTGCCACCAGTTCGTCCGGGGCGGCTTCCGCCGGGGAGCTGTTTTTT.

The chain employs TRBV6-4 and TRBJ1-1; D is uncertain. Trimming removed 6 bases from V and 2 bases from J, with 10 bases in between. CDR1 and CDR2 from the germline V gene are MRHNA and SNTAGT. The CDR3 runs to 13 residues. In DNA form, the CDR3 reads TGTGCCAGCAGAGCCTACAGTAACACTGAAGCTTTCTTT. It codes for CASRAYSNTEAFF.

This clonotype showed up many times. The rearrangement uses TRBV25-1 and TRBJ1-1, with D perhaps matching TRBD1 (6 bases). V lost 4 bases, J lost 5 bases, and 14 bases lay in between. The germline CDR1 and CDR2 sequences are MGHDK and SYGVNS. The CDR3 is 14 residues long. The CDR3 DNA reads TGTGCCAGCAGTGGGCAGGGGATGAGGACTGAAGCTTTCTTT. This sequence encodes CASSGQGMRTEAFF.

V gene TRBV29-1 combines with J gene TRBJ2-3, with 12 bases that match TRBD2. The CDR3 length is 17 residues. CDR1 is SQVTM, CDR2 ANQGSEA, per germline. V shed 4 bases, J shed 1 base, and the junction held 9 bases outside the gene matches. The CDR3 DNA reads TGCAGCGTTGTACCTAGCGGGGGGGCCTCGGGCACAGATACGCAGTATTTT. Translating gives CSVVPSGGASGTDTQYF.

This clonotype was seen more than once but under ten times. This chain links TRBV11-2 with TRBJ2-7; D remains unclear. The CDR3 spans 13 residues. Germline V gene sequence: CDR1 SGHAT, CDR2 FQNNGV. V lost 7 bases to trimming and J lost 6 bases, with 16 bases between them. CDR3 DNA: TGTGCCAGCAATAGTAAGGGATGGGGCGAGCAGTACTTC. Translation gives CASNSKGWGEQYF.

This clonotype came up a few times. This sequence joins TRBV3-1 and TRBJ1-2; no reliable D call. V lost 3 bases and J 4 bases, leaving 12 bases between the germline ends. The CDR3 consists of 14 residues. Germline V CDR1 and CDR2: LGHDT, YNNKEL (reference sequence). CDR3 nucleotide sequence: TGTGCCAGCAGCCAGGCTGCTGCGGGCTATGGCTACACCTTC. Translating gives CASSQAAAGYGYTF.

This clonotype was picked up many times. This chain links TRBV6-5 with TRBJ2-5; no clear D. CDR3 size: 15 residues. CDR1 is MNHEY and CDR2 is SVGAGI in the germline V gene. V was pared by 1 base and J by 4 bases, with 13 bases between. CDR3 sequence reads: CASSYLARSGETQYF. The CDR3, as DNA: TGTGCCAGCAGTTACTTGGCCAGGTCAGGAGAGACCCAGTACTTC.